The 23 T cell receptor beta chains in this list originate from one sample, sequenced in a study of human CD8 memory T cell subsets. By UMI-labeled 5' RACE, the TCR beta libraries were made. TCRdb reworked the 5' RACE reads into one entry per CDR3 protein, no DNA. This sample's table has about 20,000 distinct CDR3 sequences. The sequencing input was CD8+ T cells from PBMCs. Every receptor here comes from a human donor in good health.

This clonotype is identified as medium-sized from frequency. The rearrangement joins TRBV28 to TRBJ2-7; TCRdb selects TRBD2, and the lack of DNA leaves this call unchecked. Germline assignment: CDR1 MDHEN and CDR2 SYDVKM. The CDR3 length is 14 residues. The CDR3 is CASSTPLAAYEQYF.

The rearrangement joins TRBV3-1 to TRBJ2-3. The germline V gene encodes CDR1 LGHDT and CDR2 YNNKEL (reference sequence). The CDR3 is made up of 16 amino acids. The CDR3 spells CASSQAPASDGDTQYF.

The rearrangement links TRBV13 to TRBJ2-1; TCRdb proposes TRBD2, but this gene call is untestable without DNA. The CDR3 covers 16 residues. Germline lookup yields CDR1 PRHDT and CDR2 FYEKMQ (reference sequence). The CDR3: CASSPRGRDPSNEQFF.

According to its frequency, this clonotype is medium-sized. CDR3 region: CAWNLNTEAFF. V usage is TRBV30 and J usage is TRBJ1-1. Germline V CDR1 and CDR2: GTSNPN, SVGIG (reference sequence). The CDR3 consists of 11 residues.

This sequence joins TRBV6-2 or TRBV6-3 and TRBJ1-1; TCRdb reports TRBD1, a call that lacks DNA to check it against. Germline V gene lookup returns CDR1 MNHEY and CDR2 SVGEGT. The CDR3 length is 13 residues. The CDR3 is CASSLNRATEAFF.

The chain links TRBV3-1 to TRBJ2-7. Germline V gene lookup returns CDR1 LGHDT and CDR2 YNNKEL (reference sequence). The CDR3 is 13 residues long. The CDR3: CASSQGGVYEQYF.

The CDR3 region is CASSIAGRSYNEQFF. This rearrangement joins TRBV19 to TRBJ2-1; the D call from TCRdb, TRBD1, cannot be confirmed without DNA. The germline V gene has CDR1 LNHDA and CDR2 SQIVND (reference sequence). The CDR3 runs to 15 residues. The full variable domain, completed using reference TRBV19 and TRBJ2-1, is DGGITQSPKYLFRKEGQNVTLSCEQNLNHDAMYWYRQDPGQGLRLIYYSQIVNDFQKGDIAEGYSVSREKKESFPLTVTSAQKNPTAFYLCASSIAGRSYNEQFFGPGTRLTVL.

The V call is TRBV5-1, the J call TRBJ2-7; the TCRdb call, TRBD1, lacks DNA for checking. This CDR3 spans 15 amino acids. CDR1 and CDR2 from the germline V gene are SGHRS and YFSETQ. The CDR3 loop is CASSLRDRGPYEQYF. Variable domain in full (rest from reference TRBV5-1 and TRBJ2-7): KAGVTQTPRYLIKTRGQQVTLSCSPISGHRSVSWYQQTPGQGLQFLFEYFSETQRNKGNFPGRFSGRQFSNSRSEMNVSTLELGDSALYLCASSLRDRGPYEQYFGPGTRLTVT.

The V gene is TRBV6-2 or TRBV6-3, the J gene TRBJ2-1; with no DNA, the TCRdb D assignment of TRBD1 cannot be verified. The CDR3 length is 19 residues. Germline CDR1 is MNHEY and CDR2 is SVGEGT. This chain's CDR3 is CASSYQTGGAPSSYNEQFF.

The chain has TRBV6-2 or TRBV6-3 and TRBJ2-1; TCRdb indicates TRBD1, and absent DNA this call remains unverified. CDR1 is MNHEY, CDR2 SVGEGT, per germline. The CDR3 loop spans 17 amino acids. The CDR3 reads CASSPAGAERRHNEQFF.

V is TRBV28 and J is TRBJ2-2; TCRdb designates TRBD1, a call that cannot be tested without DNA. Germline V CDR1 and CDR2: MDHEN, SYDVKM. The CDR3 consists of 18 residues. CDR3 amino acids: CASSSLPDTGGSTGELFF.

This sequence joins TRBV4-2 and TRBJ2-1. CDR1 LGHNA and CDR2 YNFKEQ come from the germline V gene. CDR3 size: 13 residues. CDR3 sequence reads: CASSQFVADEQFF.

V gene TRBV29-1 combines with J gene TRBJ2-7; the D call of TRBD2 rests on TCRdb alone, since no DNA is present to check it. The CDR3 covers 12 residues. Germline V gene sequence: CDR1 SQVTM, CDR2 ANQGSEA. CDR3 region: CSVLAEGYEQYF.

This chain links TRBV20-1 with TRBJ2-3; TCRdb gives TRBD2 as the D gene, but with no DNA this cannot be confirmed. The CDR3 extends over 15 amino acids. CDR1 is DFQATT, CDR2 SNEGSKA, per germline (reference sequence). CDR3 sequence: CSAPETSRDTDTQYF.

The chain is built from TRBV7-9 and TRBJ2-7; there is no DNA to check the TCRdb D call of TRBD2. The CDR3 extends over 17 amino acids. The V gene's germline CDR1 is SEHNR and CDR2 FQNEAQ (reference sequence). The CDR3: CALQSGPESGSSGEQYF.

The V gene is TRBV28, the J gene TRBJ1-1; checking the TCRdb D call of TRBD1 is not possible without DNA. CDR1 MDHEN and CDR2 SYDVKM come from the germline V gene. The length of the CDR3 is 15 residues. This CDR3 reads CASSFGGVVDTEAFF.

The J gene is TRBJ2-7, the V gene TRBV5-1; there is no DNA to check the TCRdb D call of TRBD1. Germline V gives CDR1 SGHRS, CDR2 YFSETQ. CDR3 length: 16 residues. The CDR3 region is CASSSHGQDLSYEQYF.

CDR3 sequence reads: CASSHSGGSDYGYTF. The chain links TRBV27 to TRBJ1-2; TCRdb gives TRBD1 as the D gene, but with no DNA this cannot be confirmed. The CDR3 is 15 amino acids. CDR1 and CDR2 (germline): MNHEY, SMNVEV (reference sequence).

The V and J genes are TRBV11-3 and TRBJ2-3; TCRdb indicates TRBD1, and absent DNA this call remains unverified. Per germline, CDR1 SGHNT and CDR2 YENEEA. The CDR3 has 15 amino acids. The CDR3 protein is CASSSNRDSTDTQYF.

The rearrangement uses TRBV5-5 and TRBJ2-5; checking the TCRdb D call of TRBD1 is not possible without DNA. This CDR3 has 14 amino acids. From germline, CDR1 is SGHKS and CDR2 YYEKEE (reference sequence). CDR3 region: CASSTKWGTETQYF.

The gene calls are TRBV9 and TRBJ2-3; lacking DNA, the TRBD1 call made by TCRdb goes unchecked. Looked up from germline, CDR1 is SGDLS and CDR2 is YYNGEE. The length of the CDR3 is 15 residues. The CDR3 is CASSPRQGWTDTQYF.

This chain connects TRBV19 to TRBJ2-7; absent DNA, TCRdb's TRBD2 call cannot be checked. The CDR3 is 15 amino acids. Germline V gives CDR1 LNHDA, CDR2 SQIVND (reference sequence). CDR3 sequence: CASSMGTSDAYEQYF.

CDR3 in amino acids: CASKTGRTDTQYF. The rearrangement uses TRBV12-3 or TRBV12-4 and TRBJ2-3; TCRdb names TRBD2, which stays unverified in the absence of DNA. CDR3 length: 13 residues.